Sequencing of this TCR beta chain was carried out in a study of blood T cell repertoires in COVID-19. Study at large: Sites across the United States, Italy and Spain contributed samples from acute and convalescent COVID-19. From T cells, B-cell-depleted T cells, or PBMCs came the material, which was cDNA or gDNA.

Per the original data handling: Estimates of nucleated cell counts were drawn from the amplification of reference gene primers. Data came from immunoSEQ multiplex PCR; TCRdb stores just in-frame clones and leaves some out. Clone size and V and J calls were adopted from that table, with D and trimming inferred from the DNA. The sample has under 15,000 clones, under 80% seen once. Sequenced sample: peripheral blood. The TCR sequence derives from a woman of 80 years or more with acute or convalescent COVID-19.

In DNA, the CDR3 is TGCAGCGTTGTTAGTTACACTGAAGCTTTCTTT. It yields the protein CSVVSYTEAFF. This chain links TRBV29-1 with TRBJ1-1; unclear D gene. The CDR3 sequence is 11 residues long. In germline, CDR1 is SQVTM, CDR2 ANQGSEA. The ends were cut back, 4 bases at V and 3 bases at J, with 6 bases in the middle. The whole variable domain, remainder taken from reference TRBV29-1 and TRBJ1-1, is SAVISQKPSRDICQRGTSLTIQCQVDSQVTMMFWYRQQPGQSLTLIATANQGSEATYESGFVIDKFPISRPNLTFSTLTVSNMSPEDSSIYLCSVVSYTEAFFGQGTRLTVV.